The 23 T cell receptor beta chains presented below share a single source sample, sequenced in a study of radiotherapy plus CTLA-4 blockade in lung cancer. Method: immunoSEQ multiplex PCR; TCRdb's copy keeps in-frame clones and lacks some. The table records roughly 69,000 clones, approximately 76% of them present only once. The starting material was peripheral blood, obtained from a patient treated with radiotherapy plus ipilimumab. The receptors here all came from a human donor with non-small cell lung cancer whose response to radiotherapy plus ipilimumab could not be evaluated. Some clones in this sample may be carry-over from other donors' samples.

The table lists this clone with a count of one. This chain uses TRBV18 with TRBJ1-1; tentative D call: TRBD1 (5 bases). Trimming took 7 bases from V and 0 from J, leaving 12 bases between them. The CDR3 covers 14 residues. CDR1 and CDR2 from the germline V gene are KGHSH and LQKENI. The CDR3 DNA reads TGTGCCAGCTTCCCGGACACTCTGAACACTGAAGCTTTCTTT. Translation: CASFPDTLNTEAFF. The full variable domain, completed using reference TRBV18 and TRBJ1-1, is NAGVMQNPRHLVRRRGQEARLRCSPMKGHSHVYWYRQLPEEGLKFMVYLQKENIIDESGMPKERFSAEFPKEGPSILRIQQVVRGDSAAYFCASFPDTLNTEAFFGQGTRLTVV.

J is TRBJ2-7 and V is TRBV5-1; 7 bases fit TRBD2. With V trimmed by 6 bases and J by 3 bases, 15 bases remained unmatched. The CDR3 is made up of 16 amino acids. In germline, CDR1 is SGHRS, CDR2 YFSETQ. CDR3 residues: CASMLVGGGPDYEQYF. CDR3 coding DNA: TGCGCCAGCATGTTGGTCGGCGGGGGACCCGACTACGAGCAGTACTTC.

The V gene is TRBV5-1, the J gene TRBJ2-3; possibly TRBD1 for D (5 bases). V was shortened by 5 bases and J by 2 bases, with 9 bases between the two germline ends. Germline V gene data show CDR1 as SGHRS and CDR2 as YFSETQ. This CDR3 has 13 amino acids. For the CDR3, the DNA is TGCGCCAGCAGAGGGGTCCCCACAGATACGCAGTATTTT. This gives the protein CASRGVPTDTQYF.

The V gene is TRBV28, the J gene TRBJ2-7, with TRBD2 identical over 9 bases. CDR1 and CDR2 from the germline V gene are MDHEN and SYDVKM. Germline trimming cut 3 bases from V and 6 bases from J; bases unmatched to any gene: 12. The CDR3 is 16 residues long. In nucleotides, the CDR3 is TGTGCCAGCAGTTTTTTCGCGGGGGGGCCAACCGGCGAGCAGTACTTC. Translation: CASSFFAGGPTGEQYF.

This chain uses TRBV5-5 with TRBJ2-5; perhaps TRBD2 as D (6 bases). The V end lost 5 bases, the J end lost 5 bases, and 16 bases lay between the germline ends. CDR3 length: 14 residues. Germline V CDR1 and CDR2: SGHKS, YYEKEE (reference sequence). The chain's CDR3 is CASSPGLRKETQYF. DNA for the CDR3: TGTGCCAGCAGTCCGGGACTTAGGAAGGAGACCCAGTACTTC.

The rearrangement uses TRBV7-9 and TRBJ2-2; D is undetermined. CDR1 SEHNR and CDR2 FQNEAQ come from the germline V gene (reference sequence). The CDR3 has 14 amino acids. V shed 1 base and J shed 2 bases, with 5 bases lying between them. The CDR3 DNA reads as TGTGCCAGCAGCTTAGGCGCAAACACCGGGGAGCTGTTTTTT. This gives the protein CASSLGANTGELFF.

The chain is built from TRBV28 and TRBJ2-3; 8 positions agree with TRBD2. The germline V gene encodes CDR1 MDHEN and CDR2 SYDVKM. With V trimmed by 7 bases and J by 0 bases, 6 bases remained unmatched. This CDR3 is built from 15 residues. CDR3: CASMPGGVSTDTQYF. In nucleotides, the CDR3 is TGTGCCAGCATGCCGGGGGGGGTTAGCACAGATACGCAGTATTTT.

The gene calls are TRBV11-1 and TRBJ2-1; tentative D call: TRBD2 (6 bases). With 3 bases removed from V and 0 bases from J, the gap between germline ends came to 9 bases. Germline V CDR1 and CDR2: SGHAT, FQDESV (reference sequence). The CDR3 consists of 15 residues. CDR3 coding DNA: TGTGCCAGCAGCTTTGCGGGGAACTCCTACAATGAGCAGTTCTTC. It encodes CASSFAGNSYNEQFF.

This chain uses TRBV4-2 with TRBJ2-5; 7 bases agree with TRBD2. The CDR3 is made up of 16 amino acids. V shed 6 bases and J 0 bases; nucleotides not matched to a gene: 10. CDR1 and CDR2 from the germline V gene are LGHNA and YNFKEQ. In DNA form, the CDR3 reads TGTGCCAGCAGTGGGCAAGGAAGCGGGGACCAAGAGACCCAGTACTTC. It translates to CASSGQGSGDQETQYF.

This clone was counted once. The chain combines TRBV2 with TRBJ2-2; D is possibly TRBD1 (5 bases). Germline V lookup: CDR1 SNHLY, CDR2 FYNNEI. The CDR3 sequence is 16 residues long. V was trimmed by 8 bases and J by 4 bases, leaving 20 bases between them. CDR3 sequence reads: CASGPRAGSGTGELFF. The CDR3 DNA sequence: TGTGCCAGCGGCCCCAGGGCAGGGTCGGGCACCGGGGAGCTGTTTTTT.

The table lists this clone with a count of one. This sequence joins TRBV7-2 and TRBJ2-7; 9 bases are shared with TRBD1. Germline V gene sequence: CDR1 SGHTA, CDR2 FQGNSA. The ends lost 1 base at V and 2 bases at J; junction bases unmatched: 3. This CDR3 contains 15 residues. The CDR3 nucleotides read TGTGCCAGCAGCTTAGTCGGACAGGGGACCTACGAGCAGTACTTC. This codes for CASSLVGQGTYEQYF.

The CDR3 is CASSLLAAYEQYF. The CDR3 DNA reads as TGTGCCAGCAGTTTATTGGCCGCCTACGAGCAGTACTTC. The chain is built from TRBV27 and TRBJ2-7; D is undetermined. Germline V gene lookup returns CDR1 MNHEY and CDR2 SMNVEV (reference sequence). V lost 1 base and J lost 2, with 6 bases in between. The CDR3 length is 13 residues.

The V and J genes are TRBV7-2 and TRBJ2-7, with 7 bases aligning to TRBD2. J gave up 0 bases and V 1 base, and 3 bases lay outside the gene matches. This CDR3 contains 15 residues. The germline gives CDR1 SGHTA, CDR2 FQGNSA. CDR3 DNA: TGTGCCAGCAGCTTAGTGGGGGAGGGCTCCTACGAGCAGTACTTC. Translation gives CASSLVGEGSYEQYF. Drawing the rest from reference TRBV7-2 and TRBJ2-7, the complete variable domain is GAGVSQSPSNKVTEKGKDVELRCDPISGHTALYWYRQSLGQGLEFLIYFQGNSAPDKSGLPSDRFSAERTGGSVSTLTIQRTQQEDSAVYLCASSLVGEGSYEQYFGPGTRLTVT.

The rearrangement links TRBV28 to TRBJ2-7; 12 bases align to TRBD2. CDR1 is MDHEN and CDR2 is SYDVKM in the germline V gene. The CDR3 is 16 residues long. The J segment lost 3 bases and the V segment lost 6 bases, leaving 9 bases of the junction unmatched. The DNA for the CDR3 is TGTGCCAGCAGCACGCGACTAGCGGGGGTCAACTACGAGCAGTACTTC. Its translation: CASSTRLAGVNYEQYF.

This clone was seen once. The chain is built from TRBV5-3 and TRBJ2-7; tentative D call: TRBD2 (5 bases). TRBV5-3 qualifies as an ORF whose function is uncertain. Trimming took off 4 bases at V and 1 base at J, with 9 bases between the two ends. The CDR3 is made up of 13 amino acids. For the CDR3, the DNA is TGTGCCAGAAGCCCGGGGTTTTCCTACGAGCAGTACTTC. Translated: CARSPGFSYEQYF.

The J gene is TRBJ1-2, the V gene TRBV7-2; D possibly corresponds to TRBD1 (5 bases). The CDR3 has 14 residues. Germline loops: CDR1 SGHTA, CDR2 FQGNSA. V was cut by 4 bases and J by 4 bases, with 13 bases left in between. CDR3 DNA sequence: TGTGCCAGCAGCTCAGGGTTGTCCAGCTATGGCTACACCTTC. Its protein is CASSSGLSSYGYTF.

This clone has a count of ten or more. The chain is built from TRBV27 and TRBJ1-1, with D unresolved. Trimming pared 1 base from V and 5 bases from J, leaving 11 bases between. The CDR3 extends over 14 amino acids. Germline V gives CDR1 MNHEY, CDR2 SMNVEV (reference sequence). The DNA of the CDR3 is TGTGCCAGCAGTTTATGGATTTCGGGAACTGAAGCTTTCTTT. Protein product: CASSLWISGTEAFF.

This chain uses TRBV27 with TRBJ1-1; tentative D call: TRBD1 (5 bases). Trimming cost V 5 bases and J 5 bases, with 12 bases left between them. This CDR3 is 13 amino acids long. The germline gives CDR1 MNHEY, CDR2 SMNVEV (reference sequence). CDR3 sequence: CASSPSGVTEAFF. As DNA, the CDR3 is TGTGCCAGCAGTCCGTCGGGGGTGACTGAAGCTTTCTTT.

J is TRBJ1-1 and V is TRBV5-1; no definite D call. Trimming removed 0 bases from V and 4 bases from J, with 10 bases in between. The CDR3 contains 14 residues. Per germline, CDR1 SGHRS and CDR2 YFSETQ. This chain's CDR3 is CASSLAGMGTEAFF. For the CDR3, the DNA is TGCGCCAGCAGCTTGGCCGGGATGGGCACTGAAGCTTTCTTT.

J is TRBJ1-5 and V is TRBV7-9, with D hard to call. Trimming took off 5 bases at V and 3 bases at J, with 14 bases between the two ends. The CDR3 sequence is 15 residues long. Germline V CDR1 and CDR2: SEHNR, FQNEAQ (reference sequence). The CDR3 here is CASSPLGGFNQPQHF. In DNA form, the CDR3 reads TGTGCCAGCAGCCCCTTAGGAGGTTTCAATCAGCCCCAGCATTTT.

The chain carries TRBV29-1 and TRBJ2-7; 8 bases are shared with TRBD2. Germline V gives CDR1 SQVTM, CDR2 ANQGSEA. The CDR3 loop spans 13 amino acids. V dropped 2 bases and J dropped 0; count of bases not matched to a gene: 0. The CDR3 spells CSVELAGSYEQYF. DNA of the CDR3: TGCAGCGTTGAACTAGCGGGCTCCTACGAGCAGTACTTC.

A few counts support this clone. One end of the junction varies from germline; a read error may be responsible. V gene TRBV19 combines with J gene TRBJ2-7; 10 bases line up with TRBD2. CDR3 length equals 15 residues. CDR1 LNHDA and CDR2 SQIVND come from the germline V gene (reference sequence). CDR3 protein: CASSMFTSGVYEQHF. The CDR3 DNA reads TGTGCCAGTAGTATGTTCACTAGCGGGGTTTACGAGCAGCACTTC.

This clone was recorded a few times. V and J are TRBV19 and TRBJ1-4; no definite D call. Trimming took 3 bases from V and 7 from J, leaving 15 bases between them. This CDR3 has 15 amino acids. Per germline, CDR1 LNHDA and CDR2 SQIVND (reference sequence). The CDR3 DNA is TGTGCCAGTAGTATGGGTTTGGGAAGCGGTGAAAAACTGTTTTTT. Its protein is CASSMGLGSGEKLFF.